Below, 18 T cell receptor beta chains from the same sample are listed, as sequenced in a study of cytomegalovirus exposure and HLA in healthy donors. The PCR ran on 60 Vbeta and 13 Jbeta primers. Generated by immunoSEQ multiplex PCR, the TCRdb table keeps only in-frame clones and is missing some. This table has about 98,000 clones, about three quarters appearing once. The sample comprised PBMCs. Receptor source: a man in his sixties in good health and CMV-seropositive.

The chain recombines TRBV14 with TRBJ2-7, with D uncertain. V lost 2 bases and J lost 2, with 13 bases in between. The CDR3 contains 15 residues. Germline values: CDR1 SGHDN, CDR2 FVKESK. The CDR3 reads CASSQKIATPYEQYF. The CDR3 nucleotides are TGTGCCAGCAGCCAAAAAATAGCCACTCCCTACGAGCAGTACTTC.

This chain connects TRBV5-4 to TRBJ1-2, with a tentative D call TRBD1 (6 bases). The V end lost 4 bases, the J end lost 4 bases, and 14 bases lay between the germline ends. The germline gives CDR1 SGHNT, CDR2 YYREEE (reference sequence). This CDR3 comprises 14 residues. The DNA for the CDR3 is TGTGCCAGCAGCCAGGGGCTGGGAACCTATGGCTACACCTTC. This translates into CASSQGLGTYGYTF.

This clone has only one observation. The gene calls are TRBV18 and TRBJ2-7; D unclear. V lost 3 bases, J lost 3 bases, and 18 bases lay in between. Germline values: CDR1 KGHSH, CDR2 LQKENI. CDR3 length equals 16 residues. The DNA of the CDR3 is TGTGCCAGCTCACCGCTAAGCAAGCTACCGGGCTACGAGCAGTACTTC. Encoded protein: CASSPLSKLPGYEQYF.

V and J are TRBV6-6 and TRBJ2-1, with D perhaps TRBD1 (5 bases). This CDR3 contains 16 residues. V was trimmed by 5 bases and J by 0 bases, leaving 14 bases between them. CDR1 MNHNY and CDR2 SVGAGI come from the germline V gene (reference sequence). The CDR3 sequence is CASSSQTVSSYNEQFF. The CDR3 coding sequence is TGTGCCAGCAGTAGTCAGACAGTCAGCTCCTACAATGAGCAGTTCTTC.

This chain links TRBV5-3 with TRBJ2-2, with 11 bases fitting TRBD1. TRBV5-3 counts as an open reading frame of uncertain function. The CDR3 runs 15 residues. V shed 7 bases, J shed 3 bases, and the junction held 5 bases outside the gene matches. The CDR3 region is CARFPGQGDTGELFF. The DNA of the CDR3 is TGTGCCAGATTCCCGGGACAGGGGGACACCGGGGAGCTGTTTTTT.

The chain is built from TRBV30 and TRBJ1-2; D unclear. There are 13 residues in the CDR3. The V gene lost 4 bases and the J gene lost 7 bases, with 16 bases spanning the gap. In germline, CDR1 is GTSNPN, CDR2 SVGIG (reference sequence). The CDR3 loop reads CAWTHAGGGGYTF. The CDR3 DNA sequence: TGTGCCTGGACCCATGCGGGCGGTGGTGGCTACACCTTC.

J is TRBJ2-5 and V is TRBV2; the match to TRBD1 covers 11 bases. This CDR3 comprises 15 residues. The V gene's germline CDR1 is SNHLY and CDR2 FYNNEI. With V trimmed by 10 bases and J by 4 bases, 11 bases remained unmatched. CDR3: CATGTGGSRAETQYF. The CDR3 DNA is TGTGCCACCGGGACAGGGGGAAGTAGGGCAGAGACCCAGTACTTC. Looking up the rest from reference TRBV2 and TRBJ2-5 gives the full variable domain: EPEVTQTPSHQVTQMGQEVILRCVPISNHLYFYWYRQILGQKVEFLVSFYNNEISEKSEIFDDQFSVERPDGSNFTLKIRSTKLEDSAMYFCATGTGGSRAETQYFGPGTRLLVL.

This chain uses TRBV12-5 with TRBJ1-1; unclear D gene. Trimming took off 0 bases at V and 7 bases at J, with 9 bases between the two ends. This CDR3 has 13 amino acids. In germline, CDR1 is LGHNT, CDR2 FRNRAP. The CDR3 sequence is CASGLVFSFEAFF. The DNA for the CDR3 is TGTGCTAGTGGTTTGGTTTTTTCGTTTGAAGCTTTCTTT.

This chain links TRBV2 with TRBJ1-1; 7 positions agree with TRBD1. CDR1 SNHLY and CDR2 FYNNEI come from the germline V gene. Trimming took 2 bases from V and 5 from J; bases not matched to a gene: 5. The CDR3 is made up of 14 amino acids. CDR3 coding DNA: TGTGCCAGCAGTGAACAGGGGGAAGGGACTGAAGCTTTCTTT. Protein sequence: CASSEQGEGTEAFF.

CDR3 DNA sequence: TGTGCCAGTTCGGCAGGGGCTAACACAGATACGCAGTATTTT. Amino acids: CASSAGANTDTQYF. The chain recombines TRBV19 with TRBJ2-3, with TRBD1 as a possible D gene (6 bases). CDR3 length: 14 amino acids. Germline values: CDR1 LNHDA, CDR2 SQIVND (reference sequence). Trimming removed 8 bases at V and 2 bases at J, with 14 bases between.

V gene TRBV9 combines with J gene TRBJ1-1; 8 bases align to TRBD1. After removal of 1 base from V and 6 bases from J, the junction contained 11 bases not matched to a gene. CDR1 SGDLS and CDR2 YYNGEE come from the germline V gene. The CDR3 totals 16 residues. In DNA form, the CDR3 reads TGTGCCAGCAGCGTAAGGCCTCTTGACAGGGGAGCTGAAGCTTTCTTT. Translating gives CASSVRPLDRGAEAFF. The complete variable domain, with remaining parts taken from reference TRBV9 and TRBJ1-1, reads DSGVTQTPKHLITATGQRVTLRCSPRSGDLSVYWYQQSLDQGLQFLIQYYNGEERAKGNILERFSAQQFPDLHSELNLSSLELGDSALYFCASSVRPLDRGAEAFFGQGTRLTVV.

This clone was recorded a few times. This chain uses TRBV5-1 with TRBJ1-3; unclear D gene. This CDR3 has 15 residues. V lost 1 base, J lost 1 base, and 9 bases lay in between. Germline CDR1 is SGHRS and CDR2 is YFSETQ. The CDR3, as DNA: TGCGCCAGCAGCTTGAGCGGGTCGTCTGGAAACACCATATATTTT. Its translation: CASSLSGSSGNTIYF.

This rearrangement joins TRBV5-6 to TRBJ1-5, with TRBD1 as a possible D gene (6 bases). The CDR3 length is 14 residues. Germline V gene lookup returns CDR1 SGHDT and CDR2 YYEEEE. V was clipped by 1 base and J by 3 bases, with 8 bases between them. CDR3 DNA sequence: TGTGCCAGCAGCTTGACAGGGATCAATCAGCCCCAGCATTTT. This encodes CASSLTGINQPQHF.

The chain couples TRBV7-2 to TRBJ2-7; D is perhaps TRBD1 (5 bases). Germline V CDR1 and CDR2: SGHTA, FQGNSA. V was pared by 5 bases and J by 6 bases, with 14 bases between. The CDR3 is made up of 13 amino acids. The CDR3 DNA follows: TGTGCCAGCAGCCCAGACAGAGTGGGCGAGCAGTACTTC. This encodes CASSPDRVGEQYF.

This chain joins TRBV2 and TRBJ1-5; 10 bases fit TRBD1. Germline CDR1 SNHLY, CDR2 FYNNEI. V shed 6 bases and J 3 bases; nucleotides not matched to a gene: 8. The CDR3 length is 16 residues. The CDR3 region has the DNA TGTGCCAGCAGCGGAGGACAGGGGGGATCCAATCAGCCCCAGCATTTT. Its translation: CASSGGQGGSNQPQHF.

The chain is built from TRBV27 and TRBJ2-7, with no clear D. Per germline, CDR1 MNHEY and CDR2 SMNVEV (reference sequence). This CDR3 comprises 10 residues. V gave up 7 bases and J gave up 3 bases, with 4 bases separating them. The DNA for the CDR3 is TGTGCCAGCACCAGCTACGAGCAGTACTTC. Translated, it gives CASTSYEQYF.

This clone was detected only a few times. This chain links TRBV9 with TRBJ2-5; D may be TRBD2 (7 bases). Trimming pared 4 bases from V and 5 bases from J, leaving 15 bases between. Germline V gives CDR1 SGDLS, CDR2 YYNGEE. This CDR3 comprises 14 residues. Here the CDR3 DNA reads TGTGCCAGCAGCACCATGGGGGGGCCGGAGACCCAGTACTTC. This translates into CASSTMGGPETQYF.

The chain employs TRBV5-1 and TRBJ2-6, with 9 bases aligning to TRBD1. The CDR3 loop spans 16 amino acids. V lost 3 bases and J lost 3; bases outside the gene matches: 4. Germline V gene data show CDR1 as SGHRS and CDR2 as YFSETQ. In DNA, the CDR3 is TGCGCCAGCAGCTGGGGGGACAGGGTTGGGGCCAACGTCCTGACTTTC. As protein: CASSWGDRVGANVLTF.